These 22 T cell receptor beta chains were all obtained from the same sample, sequenced in a study of alternative splicing in chronic myeloid leukemia remission. Libraries were built from poly-A-enriched mRNA from around 950 ng total RNA. Reprocessing the bulk RNA-seq reads, TCRdb reports a single entry for every CDR3 protein and omits DNA. The sample lists a few hundred distinct CDR3 sequences, 94% occurring once. The sequenced sample consisted of PBMCs. These receptors all come from a person aged 25 to 49 in good health.

This rearrangement joins TRBV11-3 to TRBJ2-1. CDR3 size: 12 residues. CDR1 and CDR2 from the germline V gene are SGHNT and YENEEA. CDR3 region: CASSRSSGEQFF.

The chain links TRBV5-1 to TRBJ2-4; TCRdb lists TRBD2, though no DNA is available to test this call. The CDR3 contains 14 residues. Germline CDR1 is SGHRS and CDR2 is YFSETQ. CDR3 loop: CASSLSQGGNIQYF.

The J gene is TRBJ2-1, the V gene TRBV29-1. This CDR3 spans 14 amino acids. Germline V lookup: CDR1 SQVTM, CDR2 ANQGSEA. The CDR3: CSVDGLNLNNEQFF.

In its sample, this clonotype was seen once. The rearrangement joins TRBV11-2 to TRBJ1-1. The CDR3 has 17 amino acids. In germline, CDR1 is SGHAT, CDR2 FQNNGV. The CDR3 loop is CASRGGDPESLNAEAFF.

The chain joins TRBV3-1 to TRBJ2-1; there is no DNA to check the TCRdb D call of TRBD2. The V gene's germline CDR1 is LGHDT and CDR2 YNNKEL (reference sequence). The CDR3 length is 16 residues. The CDR3 sequence: CASSLNPRGVYNEQFF.

This clonotype was recorded only once. The chain combines TRBV5-5 with TRBJ1-1. Germline values: CDR1 SGHKS, CDR2 YYEKEE (reference sequence). The CDR3 consists of 14 residues. The chain's CDR3 is CASSLPQGRPEAFF. Full variable domain (remainder filled in from reference TRBV5-5 and TRBJ1-1): DAGVTQSPTHLIKTRGQQVTLRCSPISGHKSVSWYQQVLGQGPQFIFQYYEKEERGRGNFPDRFSARQFPNYSSELNVNALLLGDSALYLCASSLPQGRPEAFFGQGTRLTVV.

The chain uses TRBV28 and TRBJ1-1. This CDR3 is 14 amino acids long. Germline CDR1 is MDHEN and CDR2 is SYDVKM. The CDR3 protein is CASSRFGRNTEAFF.

This chain links TRBV19 with TRBJ2-1; TCRdb's D gene call, TRBD2, goes unchecked for lack of DNA. Germline V gives CDR1 LNHDA, CDR2 SQIVND (reference sequence). This CDR3 contains 14 residues. The CDR3 sequence: CASSIRPGANEQFF.

The chain links TRBV11-1 to TRBJ1-1. Germline lookup yields CDR1 SGHAT and CDR2 FQDESV (reference sequence). This CDR3 contains 15 residues. The CDR3: CASSIARSGNTEAFF.

V usage is TRBV6-4 and J usage is TRBJ2-2; as DNA is missing, the TRBD2 call by TCRdb cannot be tested. This CDR3 has 15 residues. The V gene's germline CDR1 is MRHNA and CDR2 SNTAGT. The CDR3 loop is CASSDGTGNTGELFF.

The rearrangement uses TRBV6-2 or TRBV6-3 and TRBJ2-6; the D call of TRBD1 rests on TCRdb alone, since no DNA is present to check it. In germline, CDR1 is MNHEY, CDR2 SVGEGT. The CDR3 sequence is 14 residues long. The CDR3 spells CASSYNSGANVLTF.

This clonotype was seen just once. The J gene is TRBJ2-1, the V gene TRBV20/OR9-2; TCRdb returns TRBD2, unconfirmable since there is no DNA. TRBV20/OR9-2 is an open reading frame whose function is uncertain. The CDR3 extends over 15 amino acids. The CDR3 loop is CSARDGLADYNEQFF.

V gene TRBV6-2 or TRBV6-3 combines with J gene TRBJ1-1. This CDR3 contains 13 residues. In germline, CDR1 is MNHEY, CDR2 SVGEGT. Here the CDR3 reads CASSYRDNTEAFF.

The CDR3 here is CSAPLEGGFYNEQFF. The chain combines TRBV20-1 with TRBJ2-1; TCRdb returns TRBD2, unconfirmable since there is no DNA. The CDR3 has 15 amino acids. Germline-derived CDR1 and CDR2 are DFQATT and SNEGSKA (reference sequence).

J is TRBJ2-1 and V is TRBV6-2 or TRBV6-3; TCRdb's D gene call, TRBD2, goes unchecked for lack of DNA. CDR3 size: 14 residues. Per germline, CDR1 MNHEY and CDR2 SVGEGT. CDR3 sequence reads: CASSPLLAGSEQFF.

The chain joins TRBV10-3 to TRBJ2-1; as DNA is missing, the TRBD1 call by TCRdb cannot be tested. This CDR3 spans 16 amino acids. The germline V gene encodes CDR1 ENHRY and CDR2 SYGVKD. CDR3 region: CAISESGQGLLVEQFF.

This chain joins TRBV25-1 and TRBJ1-1; checking the TCRdb D call of TRBD1 is not possible without DNA. Germline V gives CDR1 MGHDK, CDR2 SYGVNS. The CDR3 extends over 14 amino acids. This CDR3 reads CASSVTGVNTEAFF.

The chain carries TRBV12-3 or TRBV12-4 and TRBJ1-5; checking the TCRdb D call of TRBD1 is not possible without DNA. This CDR3 contains 14 residues. CDR3: CASSLGTDGQPQHF.

CDR3 residues: CASSERENTEAFF. The V call is TRBV25-1, the J call TRBJ1-1. This CDR3 is built from 13 residues. In germline, CDR1 is MGHDK, CDR2 SYGVNS.

This sequence joins TRBV18 and TRBJ2-5; without DNA, the TCRdb call of TRBD2 cannot be checked. This CDR3 is built from 16 residues. Germline V gives CDR1 KGHSH, CDR2 LQKENI. The CDR3 is CASSPPSGAWGETQYF.

This chain connects TRBV12-3 or TRBV12-4 to TRBJ2-1; TCRdb's D call of TRBD2 is untestable without DNA. The CDR3 length is 20 residues. The CDR3 here is CASSSTPGLAGGRSYNEQFF.

CDR3 region: CASSSTGRVGYTF. V is TRBV7-2 and J is TRBJ1-2; TCRdb's D call, TRBD1, is unchecked because there is no DNA. The CDR3 is 13 residues long. Germline assignment: CDR1 SGHTA and CDR2 FQGNSA.